This TCR beta chain was documented in a study of monozygotic twins with inflammatory bowel disease. Study-wide points: Among IBD patients, TCRbeta diversity (inverse Simpson) was lower than in healthy co-twins.

Each CDR3 protein gets one entry in TCRdb, which reprocessed the 5' RACE reads and gives no DNA. The listing records 300,000 to 400,000 distinct CDR3 sequences. In the case of this clonotype: What it binds is not known.

The receptor was derived from a human donor with ulcerative colitis or Crohn's disease, or a healthy co-twin of an affected twin (not recorded which). The specimen was blood.

CDR3 in amino acids: CASSLTVESDTQYF. This chain links TRBV7-3 with TRBJ2-3. This CDR3 is 14 amino acids long. Germline CDR1 is SGHTA and CDR2 is FQGTGA.